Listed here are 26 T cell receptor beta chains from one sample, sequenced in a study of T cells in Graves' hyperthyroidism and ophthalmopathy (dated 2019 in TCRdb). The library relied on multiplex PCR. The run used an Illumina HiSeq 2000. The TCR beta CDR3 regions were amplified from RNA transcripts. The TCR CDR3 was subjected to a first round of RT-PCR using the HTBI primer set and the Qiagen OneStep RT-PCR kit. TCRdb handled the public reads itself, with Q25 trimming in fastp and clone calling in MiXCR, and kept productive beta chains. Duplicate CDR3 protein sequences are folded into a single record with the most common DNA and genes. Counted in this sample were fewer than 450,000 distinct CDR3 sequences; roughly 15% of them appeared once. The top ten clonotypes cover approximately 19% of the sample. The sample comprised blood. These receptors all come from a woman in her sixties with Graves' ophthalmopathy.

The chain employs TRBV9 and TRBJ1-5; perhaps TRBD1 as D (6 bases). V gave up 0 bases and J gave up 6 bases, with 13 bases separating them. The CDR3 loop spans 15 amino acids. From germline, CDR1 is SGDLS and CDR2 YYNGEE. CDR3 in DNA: TGTGCCAGCAGCGTAGGGGGGGCGCTGGGTCAGCCCCAGCATTTT. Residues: CASSVGGALGQPQHF.

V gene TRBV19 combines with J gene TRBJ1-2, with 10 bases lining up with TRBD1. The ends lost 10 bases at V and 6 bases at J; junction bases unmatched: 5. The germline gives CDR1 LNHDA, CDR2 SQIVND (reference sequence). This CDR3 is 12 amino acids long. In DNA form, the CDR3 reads TGTGCCACCTCCGGGACAGGGGATGGCTACACCTTC. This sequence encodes CATSGTGDGYTF.

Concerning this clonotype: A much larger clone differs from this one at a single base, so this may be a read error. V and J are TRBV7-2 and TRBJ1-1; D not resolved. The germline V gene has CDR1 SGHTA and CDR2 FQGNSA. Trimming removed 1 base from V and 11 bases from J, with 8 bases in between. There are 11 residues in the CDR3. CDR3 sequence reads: CASSLGGKAFF. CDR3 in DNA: TGTGCCAGCAGCTTAGGAGGGAAGGCTTTCTTT. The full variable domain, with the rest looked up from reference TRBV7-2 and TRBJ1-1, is GAGVSQSPSNKVTEKGKDVELRCDPISGHTALYWYRQSLGQGLEFLIYFQGNSAPDKSGLPSDRFSAERTGGSVSTLTIQRTQQEDSAVYLCASSLGGKAFFGQGTRLTVV.

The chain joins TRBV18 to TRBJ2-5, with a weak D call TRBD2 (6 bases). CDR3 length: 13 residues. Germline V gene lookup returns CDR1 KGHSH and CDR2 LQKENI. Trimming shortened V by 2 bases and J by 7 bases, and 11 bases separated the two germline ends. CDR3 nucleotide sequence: TGTGCCAGCTCACCAAACTTGGGAGGGACCCAGTACTTC. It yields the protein CASSPNLGGTQYF.

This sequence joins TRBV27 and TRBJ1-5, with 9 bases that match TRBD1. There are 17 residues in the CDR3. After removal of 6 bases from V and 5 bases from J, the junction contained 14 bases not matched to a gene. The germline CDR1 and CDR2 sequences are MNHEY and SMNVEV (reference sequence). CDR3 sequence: CASSPLGYRGLDQPQHF. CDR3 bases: TGTGCCAGCAGCCCCTTAGGGTACAGGGGGCTCGATCAGCCCCAGCATTTT.

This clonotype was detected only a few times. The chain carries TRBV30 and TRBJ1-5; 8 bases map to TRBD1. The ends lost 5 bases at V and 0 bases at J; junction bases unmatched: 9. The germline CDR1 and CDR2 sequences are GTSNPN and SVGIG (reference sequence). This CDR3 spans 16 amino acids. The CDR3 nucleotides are TGTGCCTGGGGGTTCCAGGGGGCGGGTAGCAATCAGCCCCAGCATTTT. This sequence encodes CAWGFQGAGSNQPQHF.

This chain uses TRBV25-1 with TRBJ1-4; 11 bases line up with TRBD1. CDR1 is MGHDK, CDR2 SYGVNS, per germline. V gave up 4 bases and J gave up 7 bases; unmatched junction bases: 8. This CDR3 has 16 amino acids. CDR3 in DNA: TGTGCCAGCAGTGGACACCCGGGACAGGGGGGTGAAAAACTGTTTTTT. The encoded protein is CASSGHPGQGGEKLFF. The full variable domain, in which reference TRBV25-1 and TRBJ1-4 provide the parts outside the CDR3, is EADIYQTPRYLVIGTGKKITLECSQTMGHDKMYWYQQDPGMELHLIHYSYGVNSTEKGDLSSESTVSRIRTEHFPLTLESARPSHTSQYLCASSGHPGQGGEKLFFGSGTQLSVL.

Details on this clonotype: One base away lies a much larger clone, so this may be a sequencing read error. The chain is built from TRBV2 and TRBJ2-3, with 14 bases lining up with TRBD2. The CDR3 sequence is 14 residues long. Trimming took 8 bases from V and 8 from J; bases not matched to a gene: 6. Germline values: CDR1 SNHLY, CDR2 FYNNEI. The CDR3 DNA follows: TGTGCCAGCGGGGGACTAGCGGGAGAAGGTACGCAGTATTTT. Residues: CASGGLAGEGTQYF.

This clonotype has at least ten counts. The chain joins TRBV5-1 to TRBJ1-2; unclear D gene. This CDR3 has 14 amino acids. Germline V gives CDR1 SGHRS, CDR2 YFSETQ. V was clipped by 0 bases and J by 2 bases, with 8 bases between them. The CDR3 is CASSLGEPNYGYTF. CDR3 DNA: TGCGCCAGCAGCTTGGGGGAGCCCAACTATGGCTACACCTTC.

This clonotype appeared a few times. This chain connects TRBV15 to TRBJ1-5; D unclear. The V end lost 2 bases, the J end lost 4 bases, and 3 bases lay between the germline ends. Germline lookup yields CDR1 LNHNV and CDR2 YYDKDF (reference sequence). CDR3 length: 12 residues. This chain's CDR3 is CATSRINQPQHF. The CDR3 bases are TGTGCCACCAGCAGAATTAATCAGCCCCAGCATTTT.

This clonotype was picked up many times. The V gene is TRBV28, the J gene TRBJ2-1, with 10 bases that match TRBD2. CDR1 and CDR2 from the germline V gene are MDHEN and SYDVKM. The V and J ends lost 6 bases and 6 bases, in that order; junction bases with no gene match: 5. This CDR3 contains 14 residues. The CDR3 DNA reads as TGTGCCAGCAGCTCCCCTAGCGGGAGCAATGAGCAGTTCTTC. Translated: CASSSPSGSNEQFF.

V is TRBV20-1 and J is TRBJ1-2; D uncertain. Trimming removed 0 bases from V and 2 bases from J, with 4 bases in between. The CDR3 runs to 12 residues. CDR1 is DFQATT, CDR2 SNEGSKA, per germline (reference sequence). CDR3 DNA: TGCAGTGCTAGAGAAGAGAACTATGGCTACACCTTC. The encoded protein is CSAREENYGYTF.

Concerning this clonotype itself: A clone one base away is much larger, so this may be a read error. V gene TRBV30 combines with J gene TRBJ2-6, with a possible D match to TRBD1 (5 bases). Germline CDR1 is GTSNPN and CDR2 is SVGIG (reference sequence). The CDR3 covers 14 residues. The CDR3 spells CARSVGAGANVLTF. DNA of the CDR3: TGTGCCCGGAGTGTAGGGGCAGGGGCCAACGTCCTGACTTTC.

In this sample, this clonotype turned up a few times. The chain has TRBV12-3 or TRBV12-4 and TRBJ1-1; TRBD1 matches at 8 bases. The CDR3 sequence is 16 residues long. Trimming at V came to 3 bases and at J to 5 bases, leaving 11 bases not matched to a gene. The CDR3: CASSFTGGRGLTEAFF. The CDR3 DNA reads TGTGCCAGCAGTTTTACAGGTGGCAGGGGGCTTACTGAAGCTTTCTTT.

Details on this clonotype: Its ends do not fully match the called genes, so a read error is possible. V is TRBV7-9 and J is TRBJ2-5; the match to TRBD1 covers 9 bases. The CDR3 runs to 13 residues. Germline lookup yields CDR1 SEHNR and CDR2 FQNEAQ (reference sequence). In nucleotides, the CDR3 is TGTGCCACCAGCCCGGGACAGGGACAGACCCAGTACTTC. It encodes CATSPGQGQTQYF.

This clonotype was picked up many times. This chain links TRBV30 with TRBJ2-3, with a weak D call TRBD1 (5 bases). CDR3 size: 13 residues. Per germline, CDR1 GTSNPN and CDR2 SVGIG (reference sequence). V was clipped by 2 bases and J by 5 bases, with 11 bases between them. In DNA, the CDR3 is TGTGCCTGGAGTAAGGGGTGGGAAGATACGCAGTATTTT. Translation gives CAWSKGWEDTQYF.

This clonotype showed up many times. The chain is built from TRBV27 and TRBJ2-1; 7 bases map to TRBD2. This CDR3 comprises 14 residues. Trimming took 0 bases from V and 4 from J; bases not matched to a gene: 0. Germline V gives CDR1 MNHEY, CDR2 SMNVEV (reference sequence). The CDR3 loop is CASSLSGGYNEQFF. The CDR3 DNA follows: TGTGCCAGCAGTTTATCGGGAGGGTACAATGAGCAGTTCTTC.

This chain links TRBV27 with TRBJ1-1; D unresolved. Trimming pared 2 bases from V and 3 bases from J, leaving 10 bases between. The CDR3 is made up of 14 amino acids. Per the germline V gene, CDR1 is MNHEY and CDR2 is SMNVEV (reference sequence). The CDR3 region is CASSLGPGDTEAFF. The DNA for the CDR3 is TGTGCCAGCAGTTTAGGACCCGGGGACACTGAAGCTTTCTTT.

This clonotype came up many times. DNA of the CDR3: TGTGCCAGCAGTGCCCGCGGGGCCAATGCGGGTGAGCAGTTCTTC. Its translation is CASSARGANAGEQFF. V is TRBV12-3 or TRBV12-4 and J is TRBJ2-1; D perhaps matches TRBD2 (6 bases). CDR3 size: 15 residues. Trimming left V 5 bases short and J 9 bases short, with 20 bases between.

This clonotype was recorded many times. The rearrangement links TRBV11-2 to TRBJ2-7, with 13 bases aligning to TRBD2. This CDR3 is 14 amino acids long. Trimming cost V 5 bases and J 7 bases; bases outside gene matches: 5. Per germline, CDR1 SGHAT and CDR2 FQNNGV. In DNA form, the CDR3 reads TGTGCCAGCAGCCGACTAGCGGGAGGCCGAGAGCAGTACTTC. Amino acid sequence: CASSRLAGGREQYF.

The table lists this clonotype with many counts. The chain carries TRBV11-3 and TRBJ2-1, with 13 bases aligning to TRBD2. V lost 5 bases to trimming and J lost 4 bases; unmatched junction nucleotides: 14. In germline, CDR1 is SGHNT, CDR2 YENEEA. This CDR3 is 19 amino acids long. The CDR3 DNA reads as TGTGCCAGCAGCCTACATTCCCCTCTACTAGCGGGAGGGTACAATGAGCAGTTCTTC. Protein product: CASSLHSPLLAGGYNEQFF.

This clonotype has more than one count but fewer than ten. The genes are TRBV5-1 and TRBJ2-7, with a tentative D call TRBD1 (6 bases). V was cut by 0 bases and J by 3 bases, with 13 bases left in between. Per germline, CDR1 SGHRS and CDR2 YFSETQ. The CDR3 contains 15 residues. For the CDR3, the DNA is TGCGCCAGCAGCTTGGCCGGGGCAGGGGACTACGAGCAGTACTTC. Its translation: CASSLAGAGDYEQYF.

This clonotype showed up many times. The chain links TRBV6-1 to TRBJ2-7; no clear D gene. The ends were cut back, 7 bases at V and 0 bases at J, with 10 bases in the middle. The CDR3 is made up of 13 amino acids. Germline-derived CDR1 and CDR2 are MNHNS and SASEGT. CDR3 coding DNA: TGTGCCAGCACTTTGGGGTACTCCTACGAGCAGTACTTC. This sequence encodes CASTLGYSYEQYF.

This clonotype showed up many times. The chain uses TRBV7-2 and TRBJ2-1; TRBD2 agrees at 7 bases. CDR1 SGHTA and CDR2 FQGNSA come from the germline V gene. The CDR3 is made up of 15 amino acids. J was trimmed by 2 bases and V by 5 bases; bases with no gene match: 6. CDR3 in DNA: TGTGCCAGCAGCCTTGGACTAGAACCCTACAATGAGCAGTTCTTC. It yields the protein CASSLGLEPYNEQFF.

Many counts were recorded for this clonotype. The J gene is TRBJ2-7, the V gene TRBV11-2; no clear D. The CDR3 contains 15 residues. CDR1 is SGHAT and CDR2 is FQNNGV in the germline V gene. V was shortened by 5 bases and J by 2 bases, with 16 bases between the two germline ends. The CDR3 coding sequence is TGTGCCAGCAGCCACGGCGTGGCAGAAACCTACGAGCAGTACTTC. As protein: CASSHGVAETYEQYF.

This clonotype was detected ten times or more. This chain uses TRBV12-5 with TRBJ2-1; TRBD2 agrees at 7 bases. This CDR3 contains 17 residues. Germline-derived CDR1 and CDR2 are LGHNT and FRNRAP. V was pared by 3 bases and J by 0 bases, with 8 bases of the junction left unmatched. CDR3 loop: CASGLPGGTSSYNEQFF. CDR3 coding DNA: TGTGCTAGTGGTTTACCCGGGGGGACCAGCTCCTACAATGAGCAGTTCTTC. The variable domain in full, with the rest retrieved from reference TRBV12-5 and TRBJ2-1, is DARVTQTPRHKVTEMGQEVTMRCQPILGHNTVFWYRQTMMQGLELLAYFRNRAPLDDSGMPKDRFSAEMPDATLATLKIQPSEPRDSAVYFCASGLPGGTSSYNEQFFGPGTRLTVL.